This T cell receptor (beta chain) was recovered during a study of cytomegalovirus exposure and HLA in healthy donors. Details on this clone: The antigen remains unidentified.

Germline values: CDR1 SGHTA, CDR2 FQGNSA. V lost 0 bases and J 5 bases, leaving 11 bases between the germline ends. The CDR3 runs to 15 residues. Findings and limits, study-wide: Researchers catalogued approximately 170 TCR beta chains as cytomegalovirus-associated.

Assay: immunoSEQ multiplex PCR; the TCRdb copy retains only in-frame clones and omits some. The sample has 55,000 to 75,000 clones, just under 95% seen once; the top ten hold 4.4%. The sample comprised PBMCs. V gene TRBV7-2 combines with J gene TRBJ2-4; possible D gene TRBD1, 6 bases. The sequence came from a man between 18 and 35 years old in good health and CMV-seropositive. CDR3 region: CASSLARAGENIQYF. The CDR3 region has the DNA TGTGCCAGCAGCTTAGCTCGGGCAGGGGAAAACATTCAGTACTTC.